Shown below are 31 T cell receptor beta chains from a single sample sequenced in a study of naive CD8 T cells in extremely preterm neonates. Elective cesarean births at about 37-41 weeks, without labor or membrane rupture, supplied the cord blood. Profiling relied on immunoSEQ multiplex PCR, and the TCRdb table lists in-frame clones only, not all of them. This sample has more than 7,000 clones; approximately 90% occur once, and the top ten carry roughly 0.5%. Source material: naive CD8+ T cells from cord blood. These receptors were taken from a newborn in good health.

J is TRBJ2-7 and V is TRBV11-2, with a weak D call TRBD2 (6 bases). There are 14 residues in the CDR3. V gave up 2 bases and J gave up 5 bases, with 13 bases separating them. Germline V gene sequence: CDR1 SGHAT, CDR2 FQNNGV. The CDR3, as DNA: TGTGCCAGCAGCTTACGGGGGACGGGAAACGAGCAGTACTTC. Translated: CASSLRGTGNEQYF.

V is TRBV27 and J is TRBJ2-5; possibly TRBD1 for D (6 bases). This CDR3 is 16 amino acids long. V was shortened by 0 bases and J by 2 bases, with 13 bases between the two germline ends. CDR1 MNHEY and CDR2 SMNVEV come from the germline V gene (reference sequence). Here the CDR3 DNA reads TGTGCCAGCAGTTTATCCTATACAGGGTGGCAAGAGACCCAGTACTTC. Translating gives CASSLSYTGWQETQYF.

V is TRBV13 and J is TRBJ1-6, with a weak D call TRBD1 (5 bases). This CDR3 comprises 16 residues. V lost 5 bases and J 7 bases, leaving 18 bases between the germline ends. From germline, CDR1 is PRHDT and CDR2 FYEKMQ (reference sequence). CDR3 DNA: TGTGCCAGCAGCGCGCTCAAGGGGTCGTTGAATTCACCCCTCCACTTT. It translates to CASSALKGSLNSPLHF.

The chain uses TRBV29-1 and TRBJ2-7; 7 bases align to TRBD1. The V and J ends lost 1 base and 0 bases, in that order; junction bases with no gene match: 3. There are 14 residues in the CDR3. From germline, CDR1 is SQVTM and CDR2 ANQGSEA. The CDR3 DNA reads TGCAGCGTTGAAGTAAGGGACAGCTCCTACGAGCAGTACTTC. As protein: CSVEVRDSSYEQYF.

This chain uses TRBV29-1 with TRBJ2-1, with TRBD1 matching over 10 bases. Germline lookup yields CDR1 SQVTM and CDR2 ANQGSEA. This CDR3 has 14 amino acids. J gave up 5 bases and V 6 bases, and 7 bases lay outside the gene matches. CDR3 nucleotides: TGCAGCGTCGGTTTGGGACAGGGGAACAATGAGCAGTTCTTC. This codes for CSVGLGQGNNEQFF.

This chain joins TRBV2 and TRBJ2-7, with TRBD2 matching 13 bases. The CDR3 is made up of 16 amino acids. With 10 bases clipped from V and 5 bases from J, the junction kept 14 bases outside the gene matches. Germline lookup yields CDR1 SNHLY and CDR2 FYNNEI. CDR3 nucleotides: TGTGCCACAACAAGACTAGCGGGAGGTTTAAGGGACGAGCAGTACTTC. It translates to CATTRLAGGLRDEQYF. Using reference TRBV2 and TRBJ2-7 for the parts outside the CDR3, the full variable domain is EPEVTQTPSHQVTQMGQEVILRCVPISNHLYFYWYRQILGQKVEFLVSFYNNEISEKSEIFDDQFSVERPDGSNFTLKIRSTKLEDSAMYFCATTRLAGGLRDEQYFGPGTRLTVT.

The chain links TRBV7-2 to TRBJ2-7; the match to TRBD2 covers 7 bases. V was clipped by 1 base and J by 4 bases; unmatched bases: 7. This CDR3 region has 15 residues. The V gene's germline CDR1 is SGHTA and CDR2 FQGNSA. The CDR3 here is CASSLEGGSRYEQYF. CDR3 sequence (DNA): TGTGCCAGCAGCTTAGAAGGCGGGAGTCGGTACGAGCAGTACTTC. Full variable domain (outside the CDR3, taken from reference TRBV7-2 and TRBJ2-7): GAGVSQSPSNKVTEKGKDVELRCDPISGHTALYWYRQSLGQGLEFLIYFQGNSAPDKSGLPSDRFSAERTGGSVSTLTIQRTQQEDSAVYLCASSLEGGSRYEQYFGPGTRLTVT.

This clone was observed a single time. The chain has TRBV30 and TRBJ2-5; 8 nucleotides line up with TRBD1. Trimming removed 2 bases from V and 5 bases from J; junction bases left unmatched: 13. CDR1 is GTSNPN and CDR2 is SVGIG in the germline V gene (reference sequence). CDR3 size: 16 residues. The CDR3 nucleotides read TGTGCCTGGAGTTCGTCGGACAGGGTTGTAGGGGAGACCCAGTACTTC. As protein: CAWSSSDRVVGETQYF.

The CDR3 loop is CASSLQGGEQFF. The DNA of the CDR3 is TGTGCCAGCAGCTTACAGGGGGGTGAGCAGTTCTTC. The genes are TRBV13 and TRBJ2-1; TRBD1 might be the D (7 bases). With 2 bases removed from V and 9 bases from J, the gap between germline ends came to 8 bases. The CDR3 loop spans 12 amino acids. Germline CDR1 is PRHDT and CDR2 is FYEKMQ (reference sequence).

The J gene is TRBJ1-5, the V gene TRBV6-1; perhaps TRBD1 as D (6 bases). V lost 3 bases and J 3 bases, leaving 9 bases between the germline ends. This CDR3 comprises 14 residues. The germline CDR1 and CDR2 sequences are MNHNS and SASEGT. CDR3 region: CASSDGTLNQPQHF. DNA of the CDR3: TGTGCCAGCAGTGACGGGACACTCAATCAGCCCCAGCATTTT.

The chain couples TRBV7-9 to TRBJ2-1, with 8 bases lining up with TRBD2. Trimming took 4 bases from V and 3 from J; bases not matched to a gene: 5. The CDR3 is 15 residues long. Germline assignment: CDR1 SEHNR and CDR2 FQNEAQ (reference sequence). Here the CDR3 DNA reads TGTGCCAGCAGCTCAACCGGGACTAGCTACAATGAGCAGTTCTTC. Translating gives CASSSTGTSYNEQFF.

V usage is TRBV29-1 and J usage is TRBJ2-7; TRBD2 is a possible D gene (6 bases). The CDR3 has 13 amino acids. Per the germline V gene, CDR1 is SQVTM and CDR2 is ANQGSEA. Trimming removed 6 bases from V and 0 bases from J, with 12 bases in between. As DNA, the CDR3 is TGCAGCGTGGGGACTCTCCCCTCCTACGAGCAGTACTTC. Translated: CSVGTLPSYEQYF.

This clone was observed once. This chain connects TRBV30 to TRBJ2-2; 7 bases are a match to TRBD1. The CDR3 has 16 amino acids. Germline V gene lookup returns CDR1 GTSNPN and CDR2 SVGIG (reference sequence). With 0 bases clipped from V and 0 bases from J, the junction kept 4 bases outside the gene matches. CDR3 DNA sequence: TGTGCCTGGAGTGTAACGCAGGGGGCGAACACCGGGGAGCTGTTTTTT. Its translation: CAWSVTQGANTGELFF.

V and J are TRBV19 and TRBJ1-2, with 9 bases that match TRBD1. Per germline, CDR1 LNHDA and CDR2 SQIVND (reference sequence). With 7 bases clipped from V and 4 bases from J, the junction kept 4 bases outside the gene matches. This CDR3 comprises 13 residues. The CDR3 DNA follows: TGTGCCAGTAACCCGACAGGGGGCTATGGCTACACCTTC. This codes for CASNPTGGYGYTF. Full variable domain (outside the CDR3, taken from reference TRBV19 and TRBJ1-2): DGGITQSPKYLFRKEGQNVTLSCEQNLNHDAMYWYRQDPGQGLRLIYYSQIVNDFQKGDIAEGYSVSREKKESFPLTVTSAQKNPTAFYLCASNPTGGYGYTFGSGTRLTVV.

V usage is TRBV29-1 and J usage is TRBJ2-7, with a weak D call TRBD2 (5 bases). Germline loops: CDR1 SQVTM, CDR2 ANQGSEA. CDR3 length equals 13 residues. Trimming removed 5 bases from V and 6 bases from J, with 17 bases in between. In DNA, the CDR3 is TGCAGCGTTCTGGCGGACCCCCGGGGCGAGCAGTACTTC. The encoded protein is CSVLADPRGEQYF.

The chain links TRBV6-1 to TRBJ1-3; 8 bases are shared with TRBD1. The germline gives CDR1 MNHNS, CDR2 SASEGT. V shed 6 bases, J shed 4 bases, and the junction held 8 bases outside the gene matches. The CDR3 extends over 15 amino acids. CDR3 in amino acids: CASREEPGGGNTIYF. The CDR3 DNA reads as TGTGCCAGCAGAGAGGAACCAGGGGGCGGAAACACCATATATTTT.

The chain carries TRBV19 and TRBJ2-7; 8 bases are a match to TRBD1. CDR1 LNHDA and CDR2 SQIVND come from the germline V gene (reference sequence). This CDR3 spans 13 amino acids. Trimming cost V 5 bases and J 2 bases; bases outside gene matches: 2. CDR3 in amino acids: CASSVGQAYEQYF. CDR3 in DNA: TGTGCCAGTAGTGTGGGACAGGCCTACGAGCAGTACTTC.

The rearrangement uses TRBV9 and TRBJ2-1, with 11 bases aligning to TRBD2. The CDR3 runs to 15 residues. Germline-derived CDR1 and CDR2 are SGDLS and YYNGEE. V gave up 4 bases and J gave up 5 bases; unmatched junction bases: 5. The CDR3 DNA is TGTGCCAGCAGCCCCGGGACTAGCGGAAACAATGAGCAGTTCTTC. Its protein is CASSPGTSGNNEQFF.

The CDR3 spells CASRGPLRDNNYGYTF. CDR3 DNA sequence: TGTGCCAGCAGGGGCCCCCTACGGGACAATAACTATGGCTACACCTTC. V gene TRBV7-9 combines with J gene TRBJ1-2; D possibly corresponds to TRBD1 (6 bases). Germline values: CDR1 SEHNR, CDR2 FQNEAQ (reference sequence). The length of the CDR3 is 16 residues. V was shortened by 6 bases and J by 1 base, with 18 bases between the two germline ends.

This clone has only one observation. The gene calls are TRBV19 and TRBJ2-5; 7 bases are a match to TRBD2. V trimming: 3 bases; J trimming: 11 bases; junction bases outside the gene matches: 15. From germline, CDR1 is LNHDA and CDR2 SQIVND (reference sequence). The CDR3 covers 15 residues. In DNA, the CDR3 is TGTGCCAGTAGTATCAGCCGGGAGGCTACGGGGGAGCAGTACTTC. Translated, it gives CASSISREATGEQYF. Variable domain in full (rest from reference TRBV19 and TRBJ2-5): DGGITQSPKYLFRKEGQNVTLSCEQNLNHDAMYWYRQDPGQGLRLIYYSQIVNDFQKGDIAEGYSVSREKKESFPLTVTSAQKNPTAFYLCASSISREATGEQYFGPGTRLLVL.

The chain joins TRBV4-2 to TRBJ2-5; D might be TRBD1 (6 bases). Trimming stripped 4 bases from V and 1 base from J, with 13 bases between. Looked up from germline, CDR1 is LGHNA and CDR2 is YNFKEQ. The CDR3 runs to 15 residues. The CDR3 DNA reads as TGTGCCAGCAGCCCAGGGGAACGGGGCCAAGAGACCCAGTACTTC. Protein sequence: CASSPGERGQETQYF.

The gene calls are TRBV12-5 and TRBJ2-7; no firm D call. Germline lookup yields CDR1 LGHNT and CDR2 FRNRAP. The V end was cut by 4 bases, the J end by 6 bases, with 7 bases between. The CDR3 contains 11 residues. The chain's CDR3 is CASGSTGEQYF. The DNA of the CDR3 is TGTGCTAGTGGTTCCACCGGCGAGCAGTACTTC.

Concerning this clone: At one of its ends the junction is not consistent with the germline gene, which may arise from a read error. The chain has TRBV7-7 and TRBJ2-1; tentatively, D is TRBD1 (6 bases). The CDR3 extends over 14 amino acids. The V gene's germline CDR1 is SSHAT and CDR2 FNYEAQ (reference sequence). The CDR3 reads CASSRAGAYNEQFF. The DNA for the CDR3 is TGTGCTAGCAGTAGGGCAGGGGCCTACAATGAGCAGTTCTTC.

This chain links TRBV10-1 with TRBJ1-4; 7 bases map to TRBD1. The junction had 2 bases not matched to a gene; V was cut back by 7 bases and J by 3 bases. This CDR3 has 13 amino acids. Germline CDR1 is WNHNN and CDR2 is SYGVQD (reference sequence). The CDR3: CASKQGPNEKLFF. CDR3 sequence (DNA): TGCGCCAGCAAACAGGGGCCTAATGAAAAACTGTTTTTT.

The gene calls are TRBV7-8 and TRBJ2-1; 9 bases agree with TRBD1. The CDR3 is 16 residues long. In germline, CDR1 is SGHVS, CDR2 FQNEAQ. V gave up 3 bases and J gave up 2 bases; unmatched junction bases: 5. CDR3 in DNA: TGTGCCAGCAGCTTGAAAGGGACAGGGACCTACAATGAGCAGTTCTTC. Translated: CASSLKGTGTYNEQFF.

The V and J genes are TRBV11-2 and TRBJ1-1; the D is unclear. There are 12 residues in the CDR3. Deletions cut 4 bases from V and 4 bases from J, with 7 bases between. The germline V gene has CDR1 SGHAT and CDR2 FQNNGV. The CDR3 protein is CASSSGVTEAFF. Here the CDR3 DNA reads TGTGCCAGCAGCTCCGGGGTCACTGAAGCTTTCTTT.

The table lists this clone with a few counts. The chain carries TRBV4-3 and TRBJ1-3, with 7 bases fitting TRBD1. This CDR3 region has 15 residues. V was pared by 1 base and J by 2 bases, with 2 bases of the junction left unmatched. From germline, CDR1 is LGHNA and CDR2 YSLEER. CDR3 nucleotide sequence: TGCGCCAGCAGCCAAGGAGGGGGCCCTGGAAACACCATATATTTT. Translated: CASSQGGGPGNTIYF.

The chain recombines TRBV2 with TRBJ2-3, with D possibly matching TRBD2 (5 bases). V lost 8 bases, J lost 0 bases, and 12 bases lay in between. CDR3 length: 14 amino acids. Germline V gene lookup returns CDR1 SNHLY and CDR2 FYNNEI. The DNA of the CDR3 is TGTGCCAGCTCGAGCGGCACTAGCACAGATACGCAGTATTTT. Its translation is CASSSGTSTDTQYF.

The gene calls are TRBV7-6 and TRBJ1-1, with TRBD1 as a possible D gene (6 bases). V dropped 5 bases and J dropped 1 base, with 8 bases sitting between them. The CDR3 extends over 13 amino acids. Germline assignment: CDR1 SGHVS and CDR2 FNYEAQ. CDR3 in amino acids: CASSLQGNTEAFF. Here the CDR3 DNA reads TGTGCCAGCAGCCTACAGGGGAACACTGAAGCTTTCTTT.

V and J are TRBV4-1 and TRBJ2-4, with D possibly matching TRBD2 (7 bases). Trimming took 2 bases from V and 8 from J, leaving 13 bases between them. The CDR3 spans 14 residues. Germline-derived CDR1 and CDR2 are MGHRA and YSYEKL. The CDR3 spells CASSQSGGRDIQYF. Written as DNA, the CDR3 is TGCGCCAGCAGCCAATCCGGGGGGCGGGACATTCAGTACTTC.

V usage is TRBV7-2 and J usage is TRBJ2-1, with D tentatively TRBD2 (6 bases). Germline values: CDR1 SGHTA, CDR2 FQGNSA. The CDR3 extends over 13 amino acids. V lost 2 bases and J 4 bases, leaving 6 bases between the germline ends. CDR3 nucleotides: TGTGCCAGCAGCTTACTAGCGTACAATGAGCAGTTCTTC. Translating gives CASSLLAYNEQFF.